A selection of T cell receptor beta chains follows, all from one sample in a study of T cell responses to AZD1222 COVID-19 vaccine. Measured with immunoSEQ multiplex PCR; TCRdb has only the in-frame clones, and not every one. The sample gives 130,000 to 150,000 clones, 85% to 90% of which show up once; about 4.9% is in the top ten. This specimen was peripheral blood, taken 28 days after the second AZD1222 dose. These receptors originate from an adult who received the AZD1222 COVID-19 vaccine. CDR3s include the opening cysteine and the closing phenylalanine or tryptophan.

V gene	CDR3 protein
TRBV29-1	CSVQGGVNQPQHF
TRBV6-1	CASSEALGQGKLFF
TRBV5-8	CASSLGGIGAIYF
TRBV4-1	CASSPHLLNTGELFF
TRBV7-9	CASSDARGDSYQPQHF
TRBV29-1	CSVGGGMGNQPQHF
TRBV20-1	CSVERQETQYF
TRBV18	CASSPPSGLPGNTIYF
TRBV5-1	CASSLGQGEVTEAFF
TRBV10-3	CAISESADQETQYF
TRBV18	CASSPSFGGASGNTIYF
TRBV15	CATSTRTSGGGQETQYF
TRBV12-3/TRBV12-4	CASSPGDAQPQHF
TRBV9	CASSVRTGSDTEAFF
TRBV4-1	CASSQPGTAFYGYTF
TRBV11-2	CASSLTRTYGYTF
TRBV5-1	CASRLDSPYGNIQYF
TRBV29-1	CSAFRTDTGELFF
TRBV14	CASSPRQGTQNIQYF
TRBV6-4	CASSPGQGSYNEQFF
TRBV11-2	CASSAIQGKRTEAFF
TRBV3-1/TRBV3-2	CASSLREAKNIQYF
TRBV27	CASSSSRQGAVKNIQYF
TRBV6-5	CAVGGNSGNTIYF
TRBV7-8	CASSLRPHGAEAFF
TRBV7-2	CASSLRVASGGGSREQFF
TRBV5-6	CASSLQTGGYTQYF
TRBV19	CASSADRAADRQPQHF
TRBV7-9	CASSLTQGAEGYTF
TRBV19	CASTRGGQTFSRYGYTF
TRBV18	CASSPPLIGETQYF
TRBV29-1	CSVCPGQGAAGANVLTF
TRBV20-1	CSASRGHLETQYF
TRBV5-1	CASSPDGTGGGNLFF
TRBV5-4	CAPVLGYTF
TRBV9	CASSPVLGHPAGEQFF
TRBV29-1	CSVERQPYNEQFF
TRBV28	CASRSSSNRANYGYTF
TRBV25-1	CASSDPGLGSNEQFF
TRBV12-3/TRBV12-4	CASSFAGEYEQYF
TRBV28	CASSLDRQQYF
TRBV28	CASSLASGGRASTYNEQFF
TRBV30	CACRTGNQPQHF
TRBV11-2	CASSQDRTGVGYTF
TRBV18	CASSPTTRAGYGYTF
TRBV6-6	CASSYSFLASYGYTF
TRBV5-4	CASSNPDRGITEAFF
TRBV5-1	CASSLDYDGNTIYF